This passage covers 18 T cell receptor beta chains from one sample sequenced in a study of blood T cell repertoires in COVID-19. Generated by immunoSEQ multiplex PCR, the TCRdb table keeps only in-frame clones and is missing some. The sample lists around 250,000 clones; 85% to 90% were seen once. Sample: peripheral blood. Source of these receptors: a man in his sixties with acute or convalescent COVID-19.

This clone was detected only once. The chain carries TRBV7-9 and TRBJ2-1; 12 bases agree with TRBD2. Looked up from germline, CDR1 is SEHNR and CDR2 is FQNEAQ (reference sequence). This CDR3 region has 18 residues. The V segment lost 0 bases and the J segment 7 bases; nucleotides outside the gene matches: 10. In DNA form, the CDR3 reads TGTGCCAGCAGCTTAGCCCTCCGAGCTAGCGGGAGGGGGAATGAGCAGTTCTTC. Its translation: CASSLALRASGRGNEQFF.

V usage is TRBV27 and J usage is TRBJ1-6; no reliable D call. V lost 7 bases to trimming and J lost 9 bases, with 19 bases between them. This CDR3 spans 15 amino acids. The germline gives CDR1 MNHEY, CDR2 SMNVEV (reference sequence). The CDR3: CASNPAGSASSPLHF. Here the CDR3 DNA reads TGTGCCAGCAACCCCGCGGGTTCCGCTAGTTCACCCCTCCACTTT.

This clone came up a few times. The CDR3 DNA follows: TGTGCCAGCAGCTTACTTACGGGAGCCACAGATACGCAGTATTTT. It yields the protein CASSLLTGATDTQYF. V gene TRBV7-6 combines with J gene TRBJ2-3; possibly TRBD2 for D (6 bases). The CDR3 consists of 15 residues. CDR1 is SGHVS, CDR2 FNYEAQ, per germline. Trimming shortened V by 2 bases and J by 2 bases, and 11 bases separated the two germline ends.

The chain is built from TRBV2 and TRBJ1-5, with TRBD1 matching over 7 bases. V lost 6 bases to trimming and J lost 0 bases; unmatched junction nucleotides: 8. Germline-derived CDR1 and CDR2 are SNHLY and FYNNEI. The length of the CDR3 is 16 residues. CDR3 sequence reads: CASRRDSTNSNQPQHF. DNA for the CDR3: TGTGCCAGCAGAAGGGACAGTACTAATAGCAATCAGCCCCAGCATTTT.

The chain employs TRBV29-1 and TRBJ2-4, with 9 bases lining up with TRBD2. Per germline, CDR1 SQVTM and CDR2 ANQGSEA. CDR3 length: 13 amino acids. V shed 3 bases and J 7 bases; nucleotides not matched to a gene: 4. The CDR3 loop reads CSVDTAGGNIQYF. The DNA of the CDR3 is TGCAGCGTTGACACAGCGGGAGGTAACATTCAGTACTTC.

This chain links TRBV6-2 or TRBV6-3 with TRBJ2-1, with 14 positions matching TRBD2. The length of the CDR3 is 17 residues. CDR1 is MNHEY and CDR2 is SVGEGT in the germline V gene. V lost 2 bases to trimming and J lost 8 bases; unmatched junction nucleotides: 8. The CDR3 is CASSYPKGLAGAYEQFF. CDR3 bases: TGTGCCAGCAGTTACCCAAAGGGACTAGCGGGAGCCTATGAGCAGTTCTTC.

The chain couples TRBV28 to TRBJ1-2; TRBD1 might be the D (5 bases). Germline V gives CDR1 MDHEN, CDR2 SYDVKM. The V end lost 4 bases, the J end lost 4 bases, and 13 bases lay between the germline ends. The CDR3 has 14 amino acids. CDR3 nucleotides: TGTGCCAGCAGTTGGGGCAGGAGAACCTATGGCTACACCTTC. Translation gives CASSWGRRTYGYTF.

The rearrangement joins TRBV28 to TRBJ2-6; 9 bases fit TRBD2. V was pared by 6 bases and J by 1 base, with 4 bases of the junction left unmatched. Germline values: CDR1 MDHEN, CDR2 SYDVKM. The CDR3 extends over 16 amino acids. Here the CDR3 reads CASRIAGVSGANVLTF. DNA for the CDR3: TGTGCCAGCAGAATAGCGGGAGTTTCTGGGGCCAACGTCCTGACTTTC.

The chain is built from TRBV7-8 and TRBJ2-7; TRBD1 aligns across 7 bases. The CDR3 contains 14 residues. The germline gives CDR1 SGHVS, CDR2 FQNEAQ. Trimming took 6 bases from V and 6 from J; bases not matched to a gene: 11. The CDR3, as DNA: TGTGCCAGCAGTTTTCCGGGACAGTGGGGCGAGCAGTACTTC. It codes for CASSFPGQWGEQYF.

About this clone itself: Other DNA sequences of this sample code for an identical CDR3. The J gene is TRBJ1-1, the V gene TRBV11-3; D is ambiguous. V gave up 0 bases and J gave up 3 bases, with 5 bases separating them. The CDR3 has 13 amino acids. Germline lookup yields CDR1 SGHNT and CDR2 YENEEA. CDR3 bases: TGTGCCAGCAGCTTAGAGGGAGACACTGAAGCTTTCTTT. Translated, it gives CASSLEGDTEAFF.

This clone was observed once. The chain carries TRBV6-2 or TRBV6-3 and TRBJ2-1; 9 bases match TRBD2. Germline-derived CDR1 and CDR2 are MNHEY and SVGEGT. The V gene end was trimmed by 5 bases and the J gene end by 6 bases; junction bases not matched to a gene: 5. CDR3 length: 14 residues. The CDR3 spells CASSRTSAGNEQFF. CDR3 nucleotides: TGTGCCAGCAGTAGGACTAGCGCAGGCAATGAGCAGTTCTTC.

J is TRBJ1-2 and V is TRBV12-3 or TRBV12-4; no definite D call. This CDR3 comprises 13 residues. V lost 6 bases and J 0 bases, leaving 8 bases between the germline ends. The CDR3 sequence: CASRFRSNYGYTF. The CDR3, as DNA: TGTGCCAGCAGGTTCAGGTCTAACTATGGCTACACCTTC.

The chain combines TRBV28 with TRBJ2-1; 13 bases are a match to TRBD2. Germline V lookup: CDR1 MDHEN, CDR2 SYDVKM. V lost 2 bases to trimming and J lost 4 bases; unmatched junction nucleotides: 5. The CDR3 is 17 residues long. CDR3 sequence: CASSLPTSGRGYNEQFF. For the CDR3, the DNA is TGTGCCAGCAGTTTACCCACTAGCGGGAGGGGGTACAATGAGCAGTTCTTC.

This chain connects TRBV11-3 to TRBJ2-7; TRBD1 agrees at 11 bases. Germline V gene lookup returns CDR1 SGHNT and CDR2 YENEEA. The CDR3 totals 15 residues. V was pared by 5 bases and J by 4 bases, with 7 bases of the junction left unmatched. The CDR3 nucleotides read TGTGCCAGCAGCCCCCGGACAGGGGGCATGTACGAGCAGTACTTC. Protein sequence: CASSPRTGGMYEQYF.

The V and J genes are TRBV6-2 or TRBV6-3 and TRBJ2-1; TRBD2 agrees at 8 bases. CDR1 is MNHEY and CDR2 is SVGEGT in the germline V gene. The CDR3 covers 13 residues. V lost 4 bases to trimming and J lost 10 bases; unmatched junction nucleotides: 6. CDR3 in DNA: TGTGCCAGCAGTTCCCACCCTAGCGGGGAGCAGTTCTTC. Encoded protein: CASSSHPSGEQFF.

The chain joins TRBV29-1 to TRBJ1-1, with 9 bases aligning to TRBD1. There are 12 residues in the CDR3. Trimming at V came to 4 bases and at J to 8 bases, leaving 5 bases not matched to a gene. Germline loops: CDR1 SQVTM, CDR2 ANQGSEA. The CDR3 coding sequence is TGCAGCGTTGCACAGGGGGCAGGGGAAGCTTTCTTT. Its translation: CSVAQGAGEAFF.

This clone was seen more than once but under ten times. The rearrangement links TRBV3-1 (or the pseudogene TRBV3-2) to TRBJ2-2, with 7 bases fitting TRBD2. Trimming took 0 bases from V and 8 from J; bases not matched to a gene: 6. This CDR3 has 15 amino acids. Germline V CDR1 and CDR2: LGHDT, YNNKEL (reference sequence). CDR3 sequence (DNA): TGTGCCAGCAGCCAAGATGTAGCTAGCGGTGGGGAGCTGTTTTTT. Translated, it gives CASSQDVASGGELFF.

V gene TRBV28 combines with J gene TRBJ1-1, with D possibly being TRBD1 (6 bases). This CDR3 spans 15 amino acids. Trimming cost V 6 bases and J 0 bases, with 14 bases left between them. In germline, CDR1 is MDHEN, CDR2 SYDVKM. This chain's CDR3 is CASSLPTGLNTEAFF. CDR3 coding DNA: TGTGCCAGCAGCCTTCCAACAGGGTTGAACACTGAAGCTTTCTTT.